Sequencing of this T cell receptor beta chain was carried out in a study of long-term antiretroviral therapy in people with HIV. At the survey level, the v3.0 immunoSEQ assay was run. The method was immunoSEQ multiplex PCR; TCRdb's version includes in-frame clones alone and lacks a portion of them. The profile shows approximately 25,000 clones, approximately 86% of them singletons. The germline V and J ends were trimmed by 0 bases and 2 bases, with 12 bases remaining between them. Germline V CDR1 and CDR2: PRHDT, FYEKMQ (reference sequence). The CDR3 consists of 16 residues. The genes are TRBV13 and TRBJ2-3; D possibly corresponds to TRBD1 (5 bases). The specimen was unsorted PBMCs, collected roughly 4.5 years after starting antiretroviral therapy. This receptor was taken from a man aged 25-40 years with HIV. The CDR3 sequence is CASSLGLRGNTDTQYF. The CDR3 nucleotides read TGTGCCAGCAGCTTAGGCCTAAGGGGCAACACAGATACGCAGTATTTT. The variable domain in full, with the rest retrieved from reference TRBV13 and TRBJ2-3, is AAGVIQSPRHLIKEKRETATLKCYPIPRHDTVYWYQQGPGQDPQFLISFYEKMQSDKGSIPDRFSAQQFSDYHSELNMSSLELGDSALYFCASSLGLRGNTDTQYFGPGTRLTVL.